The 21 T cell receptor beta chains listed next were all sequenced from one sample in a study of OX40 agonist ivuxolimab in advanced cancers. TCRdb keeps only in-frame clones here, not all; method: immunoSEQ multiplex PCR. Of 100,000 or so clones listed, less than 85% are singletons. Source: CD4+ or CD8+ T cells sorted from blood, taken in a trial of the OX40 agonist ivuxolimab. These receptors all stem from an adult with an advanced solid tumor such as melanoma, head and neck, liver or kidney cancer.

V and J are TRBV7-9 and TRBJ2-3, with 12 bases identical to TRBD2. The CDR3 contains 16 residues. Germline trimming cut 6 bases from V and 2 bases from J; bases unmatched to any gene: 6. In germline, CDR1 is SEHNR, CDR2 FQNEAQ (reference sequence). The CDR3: CASRDRLAGDTDTQYF. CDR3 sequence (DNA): TGTGCCAGCAGGGACCGACTAGCGGGAGACACAGATACGCAGTATTTT.

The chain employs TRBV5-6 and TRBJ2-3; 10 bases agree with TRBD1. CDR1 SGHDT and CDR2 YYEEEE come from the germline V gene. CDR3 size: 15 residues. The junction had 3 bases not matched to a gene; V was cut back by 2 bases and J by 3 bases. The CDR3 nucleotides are TGTGCCAGCAGCTTCGGGACAGGGGAAACAGATACGCAGTATTTT. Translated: CASSFGTGETDTQYF.

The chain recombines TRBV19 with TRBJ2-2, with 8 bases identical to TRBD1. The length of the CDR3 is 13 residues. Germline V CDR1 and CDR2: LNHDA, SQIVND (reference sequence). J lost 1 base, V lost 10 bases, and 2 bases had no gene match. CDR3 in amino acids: CATDRGNTGELFF. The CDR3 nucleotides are TGTGCCACCGACAGGGGGAACACCGGGGAGCTGTTTTTT.

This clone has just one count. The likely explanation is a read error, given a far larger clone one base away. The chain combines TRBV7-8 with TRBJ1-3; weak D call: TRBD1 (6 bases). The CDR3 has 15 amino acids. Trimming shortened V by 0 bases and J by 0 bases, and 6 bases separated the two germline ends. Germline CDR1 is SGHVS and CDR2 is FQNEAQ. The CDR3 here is CASSLADSSGNTIYF. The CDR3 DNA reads TGTGCCAGCAGCTTAGCGGACAGCTCTGGAAACACCATATATTTT.

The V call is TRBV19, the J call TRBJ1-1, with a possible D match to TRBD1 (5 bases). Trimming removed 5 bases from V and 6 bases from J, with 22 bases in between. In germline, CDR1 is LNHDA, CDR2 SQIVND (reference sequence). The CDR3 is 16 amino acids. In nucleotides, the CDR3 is TGTGCCAGTAGTCCTCGGGGCGGGCTCAGGGACCCTGAAGCTTTCTTT. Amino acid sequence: CASSPRGGLRDPEAFF.

The CDR3: CASSLVSKYEQYF. CDR3 sequence (DNA): TGTGCCAGCAGCTTGGTCTCAAAATACGAGCAGTACTTC. This rearrangement joins TRBV5-8 to TRBJ2-7; D is undetermined. V lost 0 bases to trimming and J lost 4 bases, with 8 bases between them. CDR3 length: 13 amino acids. Per germline, CDR1 SGHTS and CDR2 YDEGEE.

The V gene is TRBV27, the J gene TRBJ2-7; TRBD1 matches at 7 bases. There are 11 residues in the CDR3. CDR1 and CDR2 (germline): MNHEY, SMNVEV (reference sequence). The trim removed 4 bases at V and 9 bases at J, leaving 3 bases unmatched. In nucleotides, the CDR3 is TGTGCCAGCAGTTCGGCAGGGGGGCAGTACTTC. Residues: CASSSAGGQYF.

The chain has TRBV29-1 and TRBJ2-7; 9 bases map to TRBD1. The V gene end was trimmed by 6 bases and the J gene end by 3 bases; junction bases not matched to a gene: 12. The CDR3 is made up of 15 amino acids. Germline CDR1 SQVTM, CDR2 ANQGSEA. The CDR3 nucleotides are TGCAGCGTCCGGGACAGGGAGTCGGTGAGCTACGAGCAGTACTTC. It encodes CSVRDRESVSYEQYF.

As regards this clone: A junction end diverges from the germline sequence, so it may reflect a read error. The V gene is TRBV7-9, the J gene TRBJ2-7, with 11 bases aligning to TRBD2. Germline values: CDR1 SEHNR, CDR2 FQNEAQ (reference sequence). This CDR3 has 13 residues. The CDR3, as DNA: TGTGCCAGCAGCTTTGGGAGTAGCGGGAGGGAGCTCTTC. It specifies CASSFGSSGRELF.

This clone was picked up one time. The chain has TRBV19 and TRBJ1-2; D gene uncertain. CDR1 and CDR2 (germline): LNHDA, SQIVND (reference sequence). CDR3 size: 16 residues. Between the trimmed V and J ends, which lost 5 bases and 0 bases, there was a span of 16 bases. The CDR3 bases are TGTGCCAGTAGTCCGTCGCAAGACCCCGCTAACTATGGCTACACCTTC. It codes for CASSPSQDPANYGYTF.

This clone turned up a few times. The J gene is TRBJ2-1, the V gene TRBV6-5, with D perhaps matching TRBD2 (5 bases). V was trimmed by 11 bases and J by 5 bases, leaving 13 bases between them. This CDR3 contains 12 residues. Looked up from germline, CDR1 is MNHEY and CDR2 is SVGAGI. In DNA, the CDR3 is TGTGCCGTTGGATTCGGGAACAATGAGCAGTTCTTC. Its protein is CAVGFGNNEQFF.

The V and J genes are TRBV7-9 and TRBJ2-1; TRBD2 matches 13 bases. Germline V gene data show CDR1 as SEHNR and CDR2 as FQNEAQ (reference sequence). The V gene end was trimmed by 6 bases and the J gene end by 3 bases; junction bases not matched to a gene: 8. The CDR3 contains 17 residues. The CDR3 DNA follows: TGTGCCAGCAGACTTACTAGCGGGGGGGCCCTCTACAATGAGCAGTTCTTC. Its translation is CASRLTSGGALYNEQFF.

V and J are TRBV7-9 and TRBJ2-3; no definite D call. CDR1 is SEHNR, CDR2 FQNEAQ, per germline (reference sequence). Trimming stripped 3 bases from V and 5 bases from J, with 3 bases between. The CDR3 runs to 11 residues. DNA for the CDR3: TGTGCCAGCAGCTTGGAAGATACGCAGTATTTT. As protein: CASSLEDTQYF.

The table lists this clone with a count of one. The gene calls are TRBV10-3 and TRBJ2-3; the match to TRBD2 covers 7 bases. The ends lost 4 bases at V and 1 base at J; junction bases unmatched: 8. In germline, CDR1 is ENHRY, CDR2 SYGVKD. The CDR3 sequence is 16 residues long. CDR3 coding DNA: TGTGCCATCAGTGGGATCGCGGGGGACGGCACAGATACGCAGTATTTT. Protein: CAISGIAGDGTDTQYF.

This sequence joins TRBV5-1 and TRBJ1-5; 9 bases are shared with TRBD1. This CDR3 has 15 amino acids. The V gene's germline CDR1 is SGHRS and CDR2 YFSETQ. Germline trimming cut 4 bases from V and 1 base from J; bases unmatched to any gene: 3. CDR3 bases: TGCGCCAGCAGCCCGGACAGGGGAAGCAATCAGCCCCAGCATTTT. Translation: CASSPDRGSNQPQHF.

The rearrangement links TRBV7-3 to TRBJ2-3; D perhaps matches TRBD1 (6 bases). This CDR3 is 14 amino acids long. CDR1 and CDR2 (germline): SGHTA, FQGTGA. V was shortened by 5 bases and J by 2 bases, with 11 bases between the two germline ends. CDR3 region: CASSPGTFTDTQYF. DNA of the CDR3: TGTGCCAGCAGCCCCGGGACATTCACAGATACGCAGTATTTT.

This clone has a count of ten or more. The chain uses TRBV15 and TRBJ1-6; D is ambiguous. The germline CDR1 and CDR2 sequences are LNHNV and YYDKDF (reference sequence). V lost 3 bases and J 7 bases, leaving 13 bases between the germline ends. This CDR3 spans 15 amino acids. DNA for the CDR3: TGTGCCACCAGCAGTAAGTGGGGAAGCAATTCACCCCTCCACTTT. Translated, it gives CATSSKWGSNSPLHF.

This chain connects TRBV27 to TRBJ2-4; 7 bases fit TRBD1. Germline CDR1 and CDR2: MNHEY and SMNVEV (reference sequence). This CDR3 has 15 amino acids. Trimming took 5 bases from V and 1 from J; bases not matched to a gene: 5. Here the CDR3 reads CASSPSTGAKNIQYF. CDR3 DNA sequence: TGTGCCAGCAGTCCGTCGACAGGGGCCAAAAACATTCAGTACTTC.

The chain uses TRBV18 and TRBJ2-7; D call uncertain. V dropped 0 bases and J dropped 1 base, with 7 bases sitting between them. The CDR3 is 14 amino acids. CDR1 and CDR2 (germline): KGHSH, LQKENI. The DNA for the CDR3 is TGTGCCAGCTCACCACCTAGTAGTTCCTACGAGCAGTACTTC. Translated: CASSPPSSSYEQYF.

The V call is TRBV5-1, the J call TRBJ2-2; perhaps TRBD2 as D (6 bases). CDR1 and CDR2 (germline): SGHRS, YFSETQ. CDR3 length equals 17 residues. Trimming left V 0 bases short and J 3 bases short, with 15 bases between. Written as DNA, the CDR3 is TGCGCCAGCAGCTTGGGAAAGCGGGCGGACGACACCGGGGAGCTGTTTTTT. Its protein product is CASSLGKRADDTGELFF.

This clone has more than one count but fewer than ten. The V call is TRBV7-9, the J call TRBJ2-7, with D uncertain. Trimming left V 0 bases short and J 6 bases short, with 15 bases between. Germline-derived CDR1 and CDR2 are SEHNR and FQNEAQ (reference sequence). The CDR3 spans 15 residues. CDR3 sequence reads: CASSLALGLTVEQYF. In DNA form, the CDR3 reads TGTGCCAGCAGCTTAGCGCTCGGCCTGACGGTCGAGCAGTACTTC.